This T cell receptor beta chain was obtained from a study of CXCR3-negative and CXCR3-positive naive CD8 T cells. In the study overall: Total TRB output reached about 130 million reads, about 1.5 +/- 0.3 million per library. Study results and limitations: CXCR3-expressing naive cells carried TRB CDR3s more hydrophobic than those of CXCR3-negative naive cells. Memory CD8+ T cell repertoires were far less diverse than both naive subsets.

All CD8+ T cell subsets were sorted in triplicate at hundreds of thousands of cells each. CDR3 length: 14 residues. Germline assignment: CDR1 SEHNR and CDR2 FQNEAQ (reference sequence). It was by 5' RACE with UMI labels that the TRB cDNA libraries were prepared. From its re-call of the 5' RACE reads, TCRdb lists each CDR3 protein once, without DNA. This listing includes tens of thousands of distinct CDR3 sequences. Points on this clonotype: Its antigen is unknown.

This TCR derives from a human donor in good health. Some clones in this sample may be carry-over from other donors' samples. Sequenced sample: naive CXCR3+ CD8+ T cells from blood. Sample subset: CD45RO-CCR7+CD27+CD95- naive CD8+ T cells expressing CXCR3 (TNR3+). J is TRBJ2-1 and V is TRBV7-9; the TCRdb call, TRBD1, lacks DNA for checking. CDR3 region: CASSPVLGGIEQFF.